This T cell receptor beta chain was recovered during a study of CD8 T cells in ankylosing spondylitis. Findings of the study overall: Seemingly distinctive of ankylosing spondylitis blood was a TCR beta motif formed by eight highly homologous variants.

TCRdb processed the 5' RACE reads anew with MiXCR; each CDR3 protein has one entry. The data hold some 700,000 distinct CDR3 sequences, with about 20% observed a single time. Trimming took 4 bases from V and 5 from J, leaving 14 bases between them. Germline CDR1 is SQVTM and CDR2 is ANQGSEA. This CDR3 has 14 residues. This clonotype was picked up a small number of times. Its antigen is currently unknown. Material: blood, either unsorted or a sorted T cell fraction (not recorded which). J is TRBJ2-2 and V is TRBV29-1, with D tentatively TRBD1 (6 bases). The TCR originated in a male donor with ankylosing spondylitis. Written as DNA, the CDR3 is TGCAGCGTTGGGTTCTCCAGGGGAACCGGGGAGCTGTTTTTT. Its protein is CSVGFSRGTGELFF.